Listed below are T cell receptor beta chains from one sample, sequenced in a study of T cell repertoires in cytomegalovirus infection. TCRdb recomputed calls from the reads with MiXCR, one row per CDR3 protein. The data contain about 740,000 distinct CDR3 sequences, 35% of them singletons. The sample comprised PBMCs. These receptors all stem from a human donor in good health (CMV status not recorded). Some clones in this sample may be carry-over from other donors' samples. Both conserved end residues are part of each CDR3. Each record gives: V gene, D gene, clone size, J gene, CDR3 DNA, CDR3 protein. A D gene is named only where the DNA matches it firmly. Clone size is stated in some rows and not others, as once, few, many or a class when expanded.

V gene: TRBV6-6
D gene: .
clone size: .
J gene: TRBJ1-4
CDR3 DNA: TGTGCCAGCAGTCTCCTACCAGGGGCTCCAACTAATGAAAAACTGTTTTTT
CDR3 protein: CASSLLPGAPTNEKLFF

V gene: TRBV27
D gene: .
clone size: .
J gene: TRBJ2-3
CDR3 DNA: TGTGCCAGCAGTTCCTGGGTTCCGGCAGGTGGGACAGATACGCAGTATTTT
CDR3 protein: CASSSWVPAGGTDTQYF

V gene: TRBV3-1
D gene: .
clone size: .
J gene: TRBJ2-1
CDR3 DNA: TGTGCCAGCAGCCAGCGACTTCCGATCTACAATGAGCAGTTCTTC
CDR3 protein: CASSQRLPIYNEQFF

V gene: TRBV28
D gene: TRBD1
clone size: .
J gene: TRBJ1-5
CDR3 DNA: TGTGCCAGCAGATCACAGGGGAAGGGCAATCAGCCCCAGCATTTT
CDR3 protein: CASRSQGKGNQPQHF

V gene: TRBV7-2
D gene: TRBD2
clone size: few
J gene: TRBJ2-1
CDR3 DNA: TGTGCCAGCAGCTTCCTGACTAGCGGGGGGCACTACAATGAGCAGTTCTTC
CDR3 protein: CASSFLTSGGHYNEQFF

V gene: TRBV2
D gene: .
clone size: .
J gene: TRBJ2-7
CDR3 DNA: TGTGCCAGCATGGGGCCCCGTCCGCGTTACGAGCAGTACTTC
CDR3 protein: CASMGPRPRYEQYF

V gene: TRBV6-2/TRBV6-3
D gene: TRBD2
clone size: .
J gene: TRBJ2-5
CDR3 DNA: TGTGCCAGCAGCGAAGGGGCTAGCGGGACTATAGAGACCCAGTACTTC
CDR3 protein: CASSEGASGTIETQYF

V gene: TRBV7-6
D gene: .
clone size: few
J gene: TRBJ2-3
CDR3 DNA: TGTGCCAGCAGGCGACTAGACGGTACAGATACGCAGTATTTT
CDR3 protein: CASRRLDGTDTQYF

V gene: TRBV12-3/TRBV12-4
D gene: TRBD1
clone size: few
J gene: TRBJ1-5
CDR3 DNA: TGTGCCAGCAGTACGACAGGGATGGGTCAGCCCCAGCATTTT
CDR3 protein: CASSTTGMGQPQHF

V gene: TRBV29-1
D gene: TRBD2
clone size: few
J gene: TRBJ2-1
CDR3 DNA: TGCAGCGTTGAAGGGCTAGCGGGAGACAATGAGCAGTTCTTC
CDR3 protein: CSVEGLAGDNEQFF

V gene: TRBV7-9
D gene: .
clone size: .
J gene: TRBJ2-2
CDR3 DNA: TGTGCCAGCAACACAGGTGGAGGCACCGGTGAGCTGTTTTTT
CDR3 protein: CASNTGGGTGELFF

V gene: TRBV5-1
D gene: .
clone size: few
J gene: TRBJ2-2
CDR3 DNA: TGCGCCAGCAACACCGGGACAATAGGAACCGGGGAGCTGTTTTTT
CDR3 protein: CASNTGTIGTGELFF

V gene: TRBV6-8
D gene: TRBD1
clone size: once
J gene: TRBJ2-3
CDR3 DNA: TGTGCCAGCAGCCGCGACAGGGAGCCCCCCACAGATACGCAGTATTTT
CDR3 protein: CASSRDREPPTDTQYF

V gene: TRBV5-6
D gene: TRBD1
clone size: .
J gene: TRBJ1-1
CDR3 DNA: TGTGCCAGCAGCCCAGACAGGGGGAGAAGGAACACTGAAGCTTTCTTT
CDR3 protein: CASSPDRGRRNTEAFF

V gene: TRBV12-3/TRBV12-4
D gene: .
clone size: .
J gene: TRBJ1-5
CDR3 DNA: TGTGCCAGCAGATTTAGGGGCACTTCGGGGGATAGCAATCAGCCCCAGCCTTTT
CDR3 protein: CASRFRGTSGDSNQPQPF

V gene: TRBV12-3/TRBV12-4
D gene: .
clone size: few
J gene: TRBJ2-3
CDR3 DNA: TGTGCCAGCACCTCTGGGGGGACTGTGGCGCAGTATTTT
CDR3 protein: CASTSGGTVAQYF

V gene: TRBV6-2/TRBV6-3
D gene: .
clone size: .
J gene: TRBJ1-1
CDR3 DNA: TGTGCCAGCAGTTCGGCAGGGCTACGGAACACTGAAGCTTTCTTT
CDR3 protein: CASSSAGLRNTEAFF

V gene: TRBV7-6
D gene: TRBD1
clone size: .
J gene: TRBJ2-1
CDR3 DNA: TGTGCCAGCAGCCTCCGGGACAGGGGCCATGAGCAGTTCTTC
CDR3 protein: CASSLRDRGHEQFF

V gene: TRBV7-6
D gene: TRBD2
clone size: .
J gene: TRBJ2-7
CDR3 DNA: TGTGCCAGCAGCCCGGGACTAGCCCACGAGCAGTACTTC
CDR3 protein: CASSPGLAHEQYF

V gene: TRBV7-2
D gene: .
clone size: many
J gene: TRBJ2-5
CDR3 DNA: TGTGCCAGCAGCTTCACCGTAGCTGGTAAAGAGACCCAGTACTTC
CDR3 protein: CASSFTVAGKETQYF

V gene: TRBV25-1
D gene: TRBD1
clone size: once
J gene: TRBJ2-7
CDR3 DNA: TGTGCCAGCAGCCCCCGGGACAGAGATTTCTACGAGCAGTACTTC
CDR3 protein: CASSPRDRDFYEQYF

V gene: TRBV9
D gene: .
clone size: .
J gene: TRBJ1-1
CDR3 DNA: TGTGCCAGCAGCCTAGCTGGGGCCCCGAACACTGAAGCTTTCTTT
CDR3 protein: CASSLAGAPNTEAFF

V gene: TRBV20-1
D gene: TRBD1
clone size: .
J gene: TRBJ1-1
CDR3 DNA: TGCAGTGCTAGAGCTCCCTGGGACAGGGATAGGGGAGAAGCTTTCTTT
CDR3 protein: CSARAPWDRDRGEAFF

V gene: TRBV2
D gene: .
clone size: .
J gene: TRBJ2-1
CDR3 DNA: TGTGCCAGCAGTGAGACCAGATCCGTAAATGAGCAGTTCTTC
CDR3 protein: CASSETRSVNEQFF

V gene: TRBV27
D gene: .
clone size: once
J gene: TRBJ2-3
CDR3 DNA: TGTGCCAGCAGTTCTAAAAACCCCGGCACAGATACGCAGTATTTT
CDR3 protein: CASSSKNPGTDTQYF

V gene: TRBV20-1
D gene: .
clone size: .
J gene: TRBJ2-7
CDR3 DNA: TGCAGTGCTAGAGATCCCCCCGAGCAGTACTTC
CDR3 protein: CSARDPPEQYF

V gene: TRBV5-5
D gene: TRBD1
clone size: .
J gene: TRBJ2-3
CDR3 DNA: TGTGCCAGCAGCTGGGGGACAGGGACGACAGATACGCAGTATTTT
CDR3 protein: CASSWGTGTTDTQYF